This TCR beta chain derives from a study of regulatory T cells in long-lasting Graves disease (dated by TCRdb to the early 2020s). With regard to the full study: In the newly diagnosed Graves' disease group, patients had been taking antithyroid drugs for less than 3 months. Patients with persistent Graves' disease were compared with patients with newly diagnosed Graves' disease using TCR sequencing and RNA sequencing of peripheral blood. A total of roughly 33 samples underwent TCR sequencing: around 13 from persistent and around 20 from newly diagnosed Graves' disease patients. The study was registered as a clinical trial and conducted in China.

Broader findings and caveats from the paper: The study examined only peripheral blood because the primary lesion, thyroid tissue, could not be accessed. The authors acknowledged the small sample size as a limitation that may reduce accuracy. Compared with newly diagnosed patients, persistent Graves' disease patients had lower TCR Shannon entropy and fewer highly expanded clones, which suggests clonal expansion. TRBV28, TRBJ1-2 and TRBJ2-5 were preferentially used in persistent disease, while TRBV20-1 and TRBJ2-1 were favored in newly diagnosed disease. Sequencing and analysis were limited to the TCR beta chain. A larger number of public clonotypes was shared among persistent patients (under 3,000) than among newly diagnosed patients (around 970).

Library preparation was by multiplex PCR. TCRdb names Illumina HiSeq 4000 as the instrument used. iRepertoire HTBI primers and Arm-PCR amplification of CDR3 regions were used to construct TCR beta libraries. PCR products were gel purified before sequencing. As for how the authors treated the data: Gene usage analysis of CDR3 amino acid clonotypes relied on the 60 or so TRBV and about 15 TRBJ segments identified across samples. COPE and FqMerger were used to merge filtered high-quality paired reads into contigs. BLAST was used to align contigs to IMGT TRBV, TRBD and TRBJ reference genes, and CDR3 was defined according to IMGT. Clonotypes above 0.1% frequency were classified as highly expanded clones. Repertoire diversity was measured by Shannon entropy, and V-J evenness by the Gini coefficient. A clonotype found in more than one individual was treated as public. TCRdb reworked the public reads: Q25 trimming with fastp, MiXCR clone assembly, productive beta chains retained. Duplicate CDR3 protein sequences are folded into a single record with the most common DNA and genes. The V and J calls come from TCRdb's annotation, not from the publication. The sample contains more than 400,000 distinct CDR3 sequences, less than 20% of them found a single time. The ten largest make up about 11% of the sample.

This clonotype was picked up a small number of times. Its antigen specificity is not known. Base quality data are lacking; no much larger clone is found one base away. This specimen's time point label, per the study, means: newly diagnosed GD, antithyroid drugs for less than 3 months. For both TCR sequencing and RNA sequencing, RNA was extracted from PBMCs using TRIzol. The diagnosis of Graves' disease followed American Thyroid Association guidelines. The patients came from an endocrinology department in Xi'an, China. Each patient gave 8.5 to 9.5 milliliters of peripheral blood, collected in an EDTA anticoagulant tube. PBMCs were isolated by Ficoll Paque Plus density gradient separation without further T cell sorting. RNA quality was checked with an Agilent 2100 Bioanalyzer and agarose gel, and concentration with a NanoDrop 2000. Relative to germline, V is missing 3 bases and J is missing 2 bases, with 5 bases of the junction outside any gene match. Via the germline V gene, CDR1 is MGHRA and CDR2 YSYEKL. The cysteine opens and the phenylalanine closes a CDR3 of 15 amino acids. Kept here is only the CDR3 DNA, which spans 45 bases and is read in frame from base 1.

The same specimen was also included in a second study, on T cells in Graves' hyperthyroidism and ophthalmopathy. The second publication reports: A patient counted as having stable Graves' hyperthyroidism if no progression to ophthalmopathy occurred over 18 months of follow-up. Hyperthyroidism patients were aged 18 to 65 years and newly diagnosed, with disease duration of less than 2 months. The study excluded patients with uncontrolled infections, other autoimmune diseases, pregnancy or lactation. Diagnoses were based on clinical symptoms, serum thyroxine and TRAb, thyroid ultrasound and orbital computed tomography. The TCR CDR3 was subjected to a first round of RT-PCR using the HTBI primer set and the Qiagen OneStep RT-PCR kit. Most expanded thyroid clonotypes (frequency above 0.001) were also found in blood, which suggests that blood repertoires may mirror thyroid immune responses. In cross-validation, a model built on a 13 V-J signature told ophthalmopathy apart from stable hyperthyroidism with approximately 90% sensitivity and around 83% specificity, and in testing the same model reached 80%/75%. During validation, the model predicted progression to ophthalmopathy a median of approximately six months ahead of onset, with almost 71% sensitivity and 72.22% specificity. To identify TCR V-J signatures that set the groups apart, the researchers used a discovery cohort of more than 95 patients, made up of under 50 with Graves' ophthalmopathy and about 59 with stable Graves' hyperthyroidism. An independent validation cohort of under 20 hyperthyroidism patients and approximately 15 patients who later progressed to ophthalmopathy tested prospective prediction of ophthalmopathy. The 100 or so discovery patients were randomly split 7:3 into training and test sets. In roughly six Graves' hyperthyroidism patients, the study also compared T-cell repertoires from thyroid tissue with T-cell repertoires from blood. Following sampling, methimazole starting at 30 mg daily was given to hyperthyroidism patients, and high-dose intravenous methylprednisolone was given to ophthalmopathy patients. A second multiplex PCR round built the libraries, followed by size selection and purification. Sequencing of the libraries was done on an Illumina HiSeq2000 using paired-end 100 bp reads. SOAPnuke was used to process the raw data, removing reads that contained adapters or uncalled bases, had a mean Phred below 15, or lacked an exact match to the constant primer or identifier. High-quality paired reads were merged with COPE v1.2.5, and unique nucleotide sequences were defined as clonotypes. Clonotypes were aligned to IMGT TRBV, TRBD and TRBJ reference segments using MiTCR v1.1. The analysis included only V-J combinations with a frequency above 0.0001, which together covered around 99% of the repertoires. The TCS score was defined as F50 (clonal expansion) divided by E x V (chaos), with BLOSUM62-based TCRdist calculated between CDR3 peptides within each V-J. Welch's t-statistics and random forest reduced fewer than 600 V-J features to 10 to 15, which were used in a naive Bayes classifier (R e1071). No statistical method was used to fix the sample size in advance, and group allocation was not hidden from the investigators. TCR Vbeta CDR3 sequencing of approximately 140 peripheral blood samples (approximately 44 ophthalmopathy, approximately 80 hyperthyroidism and approximately 17 progressor patients) is reported in the paper.

This chain joins TRBV4-1 to TRBJ2-7; a stretch of 9 junction bases matches TRBD2. Sequences were derived from peripheral blood mononuclear cells (PBMCs), sampled at new diagnosis, from a patient treated with antithyroid drugs. The receptor comes from a young woman with Graves disease. Donor details come from another sample of the same person, matched by shared clones. In nucleotide form, the sequence is TGCGCCAGCAGCCAGAGGACTAGCGAGACCTACGAGCAGTACTTC. Its protein product is CASSQRTSETYEQYF.